The rows below give T cell receptor beta chains drawn from one sample of a study of tumor and adjacent non-tumor tissue in lung cancer. TCRdb reprocessed the multiplex PCR reads with MiXCR, giving one entry per CDR3 protein. Of 60,000 to 85,000 distinct CDR3 sequences listed, roughly 80% are singletons. The sequencing sample was made of lung tumor tissue. These receptors came from a woman aged 45-65 years with non-small cell lung cancer. Both conserved end residues are part of each CDR3. D genes are given only for firm matches. Size values are once, few and many counts, or a class for expanded clones, and some rows have none.

CDR3,DNA,size,V,D,J
CVSRNSNQPQHF,TGTGTCAGCAGAAATAGCAATCAGCCCCAGCATTTC,-,TRBV6-1,-,TRBJ1-5
CASSLQGDERLF,TGTGCCAGCAGTTTACAGGGGGATGAGCGGCTCTTC,few,TRBV6-2/TRBV6-3,TRBD1,TRBJ2-1
CSVDQDSHIYF,TGCAGCGTCGACCAGGACAGCCACATATATTTT,-,TRBV29-1,-,TRBJ1-3
CSVGAGGQWGTQFF,TGCAGTGTAGGAGCGGGAGGACAGTGGGGGACACAGTTCTTC,-,TRBV20-1,TRBD2,TRBJ2-1
CSARDRSGSYEQYF,TGCAGTGCTAGAGATAGGTCAGGGTCCTACGAGCAGTACTTC,-,TRBV20-1,-,TRBJ2-7
CASSVVPSGRGADMQYF,TGTGCCAGCAGCGTAGTCCCAAGCGGGAGGGGCGCAGATATGCAGTATTTT,-,TRBV9,TRBD2,TRBJ2-3
CATQTTGTWELFF,TGTGCCACCCAAACGACGGGGACCTGGGAACTGTTTTTT,-,TRBV28,-,TRBJ2-2
CSARDTAGDMVDAQYF,TGCAGTGCTAGAGATACAGCGGGAGATATGGTAGATGCGCAGTATTTT,-,TRBV20-1,TRBD2,TRBJ2-3
CTSSLLTSTDTQYF,TGCACCAGCAGCCTCCTGACTAGCACAGATACACAGTATTTT,-,TRBV4-3,TRBD2,TRBJ2-3
CASSLIGASGPQEQFF,TGTGCCAGCAGCTTAATAGGCGCTAGCGGCCCCCAGGAGCAGTTCTTC,-,TRBV7-9,TRBD2,TRBJ2-1
CGVDRKDNIEQFF,TGCGGCGTTGATAGGAAGGACAACATTGAGCAGTTCTTC,-,TRBV29-1,-,TRBJ2-1
CAITGGAYGQYF,TGTGCCATCACAGGGGGGGCCTACGGGCAATACTTC,-,TRBV10-3,-,TRBJ2-7
CASSYSNTLWVNEQFF,TGTGCCAGCAGTTACTCGAACACCTTGTGGGTCAATGAGCAGTTCTTC,many,TRBV6-2/TRBV6-3,-,TRBJ2-1
CSTRTGQNTTYF,TGCAGTACTCGGACAGGACAAAACACCACATATTTT,-,TRBV20-1,TRBD1,TRBJ1-3
CAISLEQAGQAKIIQYF,TGTGCCATCAGCCTCGAACAAGCTGGGCAAGCCAAAATCATTCAGTACTTC,-,TRBV10-3,-,TRBJ2-4
CAIRRIGRETEAFF,TGTGCCATCAGGAGAATAGGGAGAGAGACTGAAGCTTTCTTT,-,TRBV10-3,-,TRBJ1-1
CASSLWLAGILEGFFNEQFF,TGTGCCAGCAGCTTATGGCTAGCGGGAATCCTCGAGGGATTCTTCAATGAGCAGTTCTTC,-,TRBV7-9,TRBD2,TRBJ2-1
CSPASGNVLPQHF,TGCAGTCCTGCGTCAGGGAACGTTTTGCCCCAGCATTTT,-,TRBV20-1,-,TRBJ1-5
CASTRDIDIRETQYF,TGTGCCAGCACCCGGGACATCGATATACGAGAGACCCAGTACTTC,-,TRBV11-1,-,TRBJ2-5
CASSQDLYRVGTVAFF,TGCGCTAGCAGCCAAGATCTCTACAGGGTCGGCACTGTAGCATTCTTT,-,TRBV4-1,-,TRBJ1-1
CASREGTAGPGREQFF,TGCGCCAGCCGTGAAGGGACGGCGGGGCCCGGCCGAGAGCAGTTCTTC,-,TRBV4-3,-,TRBJ2-1
CSAIWELKSIQYF,TGCAGTGCTATTTGGGAACTCAAAAGCATTCAGTACTTC,-,TRBV20-1,-,TRBJ2-4
CSVRDPGRGNPYEQYF,TGCAGTGTTAGAGATCCAGGTCGCGGGAATCCCTACGAGCAGTACTTC,once,TRBV20-1,-,TRBJ2-7
CASSLGTYDEQFF,TGCGCAAGCAGCTTGGGAACCTACGATGAGCAGTTCTTC,-,TRBV5-1,-,TRBJ2-1
CATSANRGTEVFF,TGTGCCACTAGTGCCAACAGGGGCACTGAAGTTTTCTTT,-,TRBV24-1,TRBD1,TRBJ1-1
CANSPPSALTDTQYF,TGTGCCAACAGTCCCCCTAGCGCACTCACAGATACACAGTATTTT,once,TRBV28,-,TRBJ2-3
CSASVASGKIKEQFF,TGCAGTGCTAGTGTGGCTAGCGGGAAAATTAAGGAGCAGTTCTTC,-,TRBV20-1,TRBD2,TRBJ2-1
CTGSYGRVYNEQFF,TGTACCGGCAGTTACGGGCGGGTCTACAATGAGCAGTTCTTC,-,TRBV6-6,-,TRBJ2-1
CVSSQDLYRVGTGAFF,TGCGTCAGCAGCCAAGATCTCTATAGGGTCGGCACTGGAGCTTTCTTT,-,TRBV4-1,-,TRBJ1-1
CASSFEQEERGVGQPQHF,TGTGCCAGCAGTTTCGAACAGGAGGAGCGGGGGGTGGGCCAGCCCCAGCATTTT,once,TRBV28,-,TRBJ1-5
CSARIGTKDTQYF,TGCAGTGCTAGAATCGGGACCAAAGATACGCAATATTTT,-,TRBV20-1,-,TRBJ2-3
CARSTTGVAGELFF,TGTGCCAGGAGCACGACAGGGGTTGCCGGCGAGCTGTTTTTT,-,TRBV12-3/TRBV12-4,TRBD1,TRBJ2-2
CGAEDTSYNEQFF,TGCGGCGCGGAGGACACGTCCTACAATGAGCAGTTCTTC,-,TRBV29-1,-,TRBJ2-1
CANSLSPSSSYEQYF,TGTGCCAATAGCTTATCTCCGAGTTCCTCCTACGAGCAATACTTC,-,TRBV11-2,-,TRBJ2-7
CASSYIYEQIF,TGTGCCAGCAGTTACATTTATGAGCAGATCTTC,-,TRBV6-6,-,TRBJ2-1
CASMTGGKNIQNF,TGTGCCAGCATGACGGGAGGCAAAAACATTCAGAACTTC,-,TRBV6-2/TRBV6-3,TRBD2,TRBJ2-4
CSARRFGVVSRAEQGSPLRF,TGCAGTGCTCGACGGTTTGGGGTCGTGTCTCGGGCAGAGCAGGGATCACCCCTCCGCTTT,-,TRBV20-1,-,TRBJ1-6
CASSRGLDMSNEQIF,TGTGCCAGCAGCCGGGGACTAGATATGAGCAATGAGCAGATCTTC,-,TRBV11-2,TRBD2,TRBJ2-1
CASSQLSSTDTQYF,TGTGCCAGCAGTCAGTTGTCTAGCACAGATACGCAGTATTTT,-,TRBV25-1,-,TRBJ2-3
CTSSPGSRSCNEQFF,TGCACCAGCAGTCCCGGGAGCAGATCCTGCAATGAGCAGTTCTTC,-,TRBV5-1,-,TRBJ2-1
CSVPGVRRGYTF,TGCAGTGTCCCCGGTGTACGAAGAGGCTACACTTTC,-,TRBV29-1,-,TRBJ1-2
CSDTLAGPTEDTQYF,TGCAGTGATACACTAGCTGGCCCTACCGAGGATACGCAGTATTTT,-,TRBV20-1,-,TRBJ2-3
CASRQTFNEQFF,TGCGCCAGCAGGCAAACCTTCAATGAGCAGTTCTTC,-,TRBV4-1,-,TRBJ2-1
CSAGRANYDYTF,TGTAGCGCTGGGCGGGCAAACTATGACTACACCTTC,-,TRBV29-1,-,TRBJ1-2
CTSAPRASYEQYF,TGTACCAGCGCTCCACGGGCCTCCTACGAGCAGTATTTC,-,TRBV11-2,-,TRBJ2-7
CSVRDRGQGSTKAEAFF,TGCAGTGTTAGAGATCGTGGGCAGGGGAGCACGAAAGCTGAAGCTTTCTTT,-,TRBV20-1,-,TRBJ1-1
CAGSGRPNTEAFF,TGTGCCGGCAGTGGGCGGCCGAACACTGAAGCTTTCTTT,-,TRBV6-1,-,TRBJ1-1